This T cell receptor (beta chain) stems from a study of CD8 T cells in ankylosing spondylitis. This clonotype was observed many times. TCRdb reanalysed the 5' RACE reads using MiXCR and keeps one entry per CDR3 protein. Counted here are approximately 110,000 distinct CDR3 sequences, 24% occurring once; the ten biggest clones make up 10% to 15%. The CDR3 is 14 residues long. The V gene's germline CDR1 is SGHDT and CDR2 YYEEEE. V gave up 3 bases and J gave up 4 bases; unmatched junction bases: 5. The material sequenced was synovial fluid, either unsorted or a sorted T cell fraction (not recorded which). The V gene is TRBV5-6, the J gene TRBJ1-1; 8 bases match TRBD1. The receptor was derived from a male donor with ankylosing spondylitis. The CDR3 sequence is CASSSNRGGTEAFF. Here the CDR3 DNA reads TGTGCCAGCAGCTCCAACAGGGGGGGCACTGAAGCTTTCTTT.